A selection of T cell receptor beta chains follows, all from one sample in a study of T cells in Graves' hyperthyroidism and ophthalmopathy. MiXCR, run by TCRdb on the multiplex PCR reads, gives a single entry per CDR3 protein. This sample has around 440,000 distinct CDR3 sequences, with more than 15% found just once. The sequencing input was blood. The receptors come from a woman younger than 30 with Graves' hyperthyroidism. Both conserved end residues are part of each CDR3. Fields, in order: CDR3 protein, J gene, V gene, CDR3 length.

CDR3: CSAWTSGSSVGYNEQFF
J: TRBJ2-1
V: TRBV20-1
length: 17

CDR3: CASSFALRDFSYEQYF
J: TRBJ2-7
V: TRBV5-1
length: 16

CDR3: CASSSPRGNLAKNIQYF
J: TRBJ2-4
V: TRBV19
length: 17

CDR3: CASSIESLAGVGTNNEQFF
J: TRBJ2-1
V: TRBV19
length: 19

CDR3: CASRRGQNYGYTF
J: TRBJ1-2
V: TRBV6-1
length: 13

CDR3: CASSLVGSYNEQFF
J: TRBJ2-1
V: TRBV7-3
length: 14

CDR3: CASSPFPTAEAFF
J: TRBJ1-1
V: TRBV12-3/TRBV12-4
length: 13

CDR3: CASSITDQVYEQYF
J: TRBJ2-7
V: TRBV19
length: 14

CDR3: CASSLGQPFEAFF
J: TRBJ1-1
V: TRBV5-5
length: 13

CDR3: CASSLGGEPGGYTF
J: TRBJ1-2
V: TRBV7-9
length: 14

CDR3: CASSQNSFVLAKNIQYF
J: TRBJ2-4
V: TRBV7-8
length: 17

CDR3: CASSYPGPTTGELFF
J: TRBJ2-2
V: TRBV6-6
length: 15